These 22 T cell receptor beta chains came from one sample sequenced in a study of naive and memory T cell subsets. The SP2 primer and nested alpha and beta constant region primers amplified ligated cDNA in four rounds. Each CDR3 protein gets one entry after TCRdb re-called the 5' RACE reads with MiXCR. The sample lists tens of thousands of distinct CDR3 sequences, 5.5% to 8.5% occurring once. An oligonucleotide containing a UMI was ligated to the 3' end of TCR cDNA. These receptors all stem from a male donor in good health.

This clonotype has more than one count but fewer than ten. This chain connects TRBV10-1 to TRBJ2-5, with 8 bases fitting TRBD2. Germline V lookup: CDR1 WNHNN, CDR2 SYGVQD (reference sequence). The CDR3 consists of 14 residues. V lost 2 bases, J lost 5 bases, and 4 bases stayed unmatched. The CDR3 protein is CASSEGLAGETQYF. The CDR3 DNA is TGCGCCAGCAGTGAGGGACTAGCCGGGGAGACCCAGTACTTC.

The J gene is TRBJ2-2, the V gene TRBV24-1, with 10 bases lining up with TRBD2. Germline loops: CDR1 KGHDR, CDR2 SFDVKD. V dropped 4 bases and J dropped 2; count of bases not matched to a gene: 21. This CDR3 contains 22 residues. The CDR3 loop reads CATSDNDKREAGGPGNTGELFF. The CDR3 region has the DNA TGTGCCACCAGTGACAACGACAAGCGAGAAGCGGGAGGGCCAGGAAACACCGGGGAGCTGTTTTTT.

This clonotype turned up a few times. The chain recombines TRBV6-6 with TRBJ1-4; 7 bases map to TRBD1. Germline V gene data show CDR1 as MNHNY and CDR2 as SVGAGI (reference sequence). This CDR3 is built from 14 residues. V trimming: 7 bases; J trimming: 5 bases; junction bases outside the gene matches: 7. CDR3 DNA: TGTGCCAGCAACCCGACAGGGAGAAATGAAAAACTGTTTTTT. This codes for CASNPTGRNEKLFF.

Many counts were recorded for this clonotype. The CDR3 bases are TGTGCCAGCTCACCCACTAACTACGAGCAGTACTTC. This codes for CASSPTNYEQYF. The chain combines TRBV18 with TRBJ2-7; D remains unclear. V lost 3 bases and J 3 bases, leaving 6 bases between the germline ends. This CDR3 region has 12 residues. Germline CDR1 KGHSH, CDR2 LQKENI.

This clonotype has a handful of counts. V usage is TRBV19 and J usage is TRBJ2-7; TRBD2 agrees at 7 bases. V was pared by 10 bases and J by 12 bases, with 12 bases of the junction left unmatched. Germline CDR1 and CDR2: LNHDA and SQIVND (reference sequence). This CDR3 is 11 amino acids long. The CDR3 protein is CATRTGGALYF. Here the CDR3 DNA reads TGTGCCACCCGTACGGGGGGTGCTTTGTACTTC.

This clonotype was observed many times. This rearrangement joins TRBV5-1 to TRBJ2-7, with D perhaps matching TRBD2 (6 bases). This CDR3 comprises 14 residues. The germline V gene encodes CDR1 SGHRS and CDR2 YFSETQ. V gave up 3 bases and J gave up 6 bases, with 16 bases separating them. CDR3 region: CASSSRTDYGEQYF. The CDR3 bases are TGCGCCAGCAGCTCGCGGACGGACTACGGCGAGCAGTACTTC.

The chain joins TRBV5-1 to TRBJ2-3; 10 bases are shared with TRBD2. The germline V gene encodes CDR1 SGHRS and CDR2 YFSETQ. The CDR3 sequence is 14 residues long. With 0 bases clipped from V and 9 bases from J, the junction kept 4 bases outside the gene matches. Here the CDR3 reads CASSLGILAGTQYF. Here the CDR3 DNA reads TGCGCCAGCAGCTTGGGCATACTAGCGGGGACGCAGTATTTT.

This clonotype was seen at least ten times. J is TRBJ2-1 and V is TRBV27; 7 nucleotides align to TRBD2. Germline assignment: CDR1 MNHEY and CDR2 SMNVEV (reference sequence). The CDR3 has 14 amino acids. V lost 6 bases and J lost 10; bases outside the gene matches: 12. This CDR3 reads CASRHLAGPVEQFF. DNA of the CDR3: TGTGCCAGCAGGCACTTAGCGGGCCCAGTCGAGCAGTTCTTC.

This chain uses TRBV6-6 with TRBJ2-2; D not resolved. Germline CDR1 and CDR2: MNHNY and SVGAGI (reference sequence). Trimming pared 2 bases from V and 5 bases from J, leaving 9 bases between. This CDR3 contains 14 residues. CDR3 residues: CASSYTGWTGELFF. CDR3 DNA sequence: TGTGCCAGCAGTTACACCGGGTGGACCGGGGAGCTGTTTTTT.

Comments on this clonotype: This may come from a read error, since a much larger clone is one base off. V gene TRBV2 combines with J gene TRBJ1-2; 7 bases are shared with TRBD1. With V trimmed by 4 bases and J by 7 bases, 12 bases remained unmatched. The CDR3 is made up of 15 amino acids. CDR1 is SNHLY, CDR2 FYNNEI, per germline. The CDR3 bases are TGTGCCAGCAGTGGAGGGGCAGGGGGAGCCGTTGGCTACACCTTC. Its protein product is CASSGGAGGAVGYTF. The entire variable domain, with the rest obtained from reference TRBV2 and TRBJ1-2, is as follows: EPEVTQTPSHQVTQMGQEVILRCVPISNHLYFYWYRQILGQKVEFLVSFYNNEISEKSEIFDDQFSVERPDGSNFTLKIRSTKLEDSAMYFCASSGGAGGAVGYTFGSGTRLTVV.

On this clonotype itself: This may stem from a read error, because a much larger clone lies one nucleotide away. V is TRBV6-5 and J is TRBJ1-1; D not certain. The V gene lost 0 bases and the J gene lost 0 bases, with 11 bases spanning the gap. CDR1 and CDR2 from the germline V gene are MNHEY and SVGAGI. The CDR3 has 16 residues. This CDR3 is CASSYSFLGLNTEAFF. The DNA of the CDR3 is TGTGCCAGCAGTTACTCGTTCTTAGGCTTGAACACTGAAGCTTTCTTT.

The rearrangement joins TRBV29-1 to TRBJ2-3; TRBD1 matches at 8 bases. The V gene's germline CDR1 is SQVTM and CDR2 ANQGSEA. V lost 0 bases and J lost 4; bases outside the gene matches: 12. This CDR3 spans 17 amino acids. The CDR3: CSVEERRDRGVPDTQYF. Written as DNA, the CDR3 is TGCAGCGTTGAAGAGCGAAGAGACAGGGGAGTCCCAGATACGCAGTATTTT.

This chain joins TRBV5-5 and TRBJ2-7; D is uncertain. The CDR3 length is 13 residues. Germline lookup yields CDR1 SGHKS and CDR2 YYEKEE (reference sequence). Trimming removed 1 base at V and 2 bases at J, with 7 bases between. The chain's CDR3 is CASSLSLPYEQYF. The CDR3 nucleotides are TGTGCCAGCAGCTTGTCCCTGCCCTACGAGCAGTACTTC.

The rearrangement joins TRBV20-1 to TRBJ1-2; 10 nucleotides align to TRBD1. The V and J ends lost 5 bases and 5 bases, in that order; junction bases with no gene match: 8. The V gene's germline CDR1 is DFQATT and CDR2 SNEGSKA (reference sequence). The CDR3 spans 14 residues. The CDR3 protein is CSAFQSGQGYGYTF. The CDR3 DNA is TGCAGTGCTTTCCAATCGGGACAGGGGTATGGCTACACCTTC.

At least ten counts were recorded for this clonotype. The CDR3 DNA follows: TGTGCCAGCAACGAAGCCGGGGTTGAGAACACTGAAGCTTTCTTT. Its protein is CASNEAGVENTEAFF. This sequence joins TRBV6-6 and TRBJ1-1; no clear D gene. The germline gives CDR1 MNHNY, CDR2 SVGAGI (reference sequence). The V end was cut by 7 bases, the J end by 1 base, with 16 bases between. This CDR3 is built from 15 residues.

This clonotype has a handful of counts. J is TRBJ1-1 and V is TRBV9, with D perhaps TRBD1 (6 bases). CDR1 is SGDLS and CDR2 is YYNGEE in the germline V gene. This CDR3 is built from 15 residues. Between the trimmed V and J ends, which lost 4 bases and 5 bases, there was a span of 18 bases. This CDR3 is CASSSRDTGRTEAFF. As DNA, the CDR3 is TGTGCCAGCAGCTCTCGGGACACGGGGCGGACTGAAGCTTTCTTT. Supplemented by reference TRBV9 and TRBJ1-1, the full variable domain reads DSGVTQTPKHLITATGQRVTLRCSPRSGDLSVYWYQQSLDQGLQFLIQYYNGEERAKGNILERFSAQQFPDLHSELNLSSLELGDSALYFCASSSRDTGRTEAFFGQGTRLTVV.

This clonotype was counted a few times. The chain couples TRBV5-1 to TRBJ2-3; D may be TRBD2 (7 bases). Germline V gives CDR1 SGHRS, CDR2 YFSETQ. The CDR3 is 15 amino acids. V dropped 0 bases and J dropped 6 bases, with 14 bases sitting between them. CDR3 loop: CASSLEGGGSDTQYF. The CDR3 DNA is TGCGCCAGCAGCTTGGAGGGGGGGGGCTCCGATACGCAGTATTTT.

This clonotype has at least ten counts. The CDR3: CSVRGTNEQFF. The CDR3 DNA follows: TGCAGCGTTCGAGGGACTAATGAGCAGTTCTTC. V gene TRBV29-1 combines with J gene TRBJ2-1, with D perhaps TRBD2 (6 bases). The germline V gene has CDR1 SQVTM and CDR2 ANQGSEA. CDR3 length equals 11 residues. The V end lost 5 bases, the J end lost 7 bases, and 9 bases lay between the germline ends.

This chain links TRBV18 with TRBJ2-7; D gene unclear. The CDR3 loop spans 13 amino acids. Germline CDR1 reads KGHSH; CDR2 reads LQKENI. Trimming pared 3 bases from V and 2 bases from J, leaving 8 bases between. The CDR3 reads CASSPLDPYEQYF. As DNA, the CDR3 is TGTGCCAGCTCACCCCTCGACCCCTACGAGCAGTACTTC. The complete variable domain, with remaining parts taken from reference TRBV18 and TRBJ2-7, reads NAGVMQNPRHLVRRRGQEARLRCSPMKGHSHVYWYRQLPEEGLKFMVYLQKENIIDESGMPKERFSAEFPKEGPSILRIQQVVRGDSAAYFCASSPLDPYEQYFGPGTRLTVT.

This clonotype was seen only a few times. This rearrangement joins TRBV12-3 or TRBV12-4 to TRBJ2-7; perhaps TRBD1 as D (6 bases). This CDR3 is built from 15 residues. V was clipped by 6 bases and J by 2 bases, with 17 bases between them. DNA for the CDR3: TGTGCCAGCAGCGACAGGCCCGGGGCGGCCTACGAGCAGTACTTC. Its protein is CASSDRPGAAYEQYF.

This clonotype was observed a few times. The chain has TRBV5-1 and TRBJ2-3; 13 bases agree with TRBD2. V lost 1 base to trimming and J lost 1 base; unmatched junction nucleotides: 6. The CDR3 consists of 18 residues. CDR1 and CDR2 (germline): SGHRS, YFSETQ. The CDR3 protein is CASSLILAGGTRTDTQYF. The CDR3 DNA sequence: TGCGCCAGCAGCTTGATACTAGCGGGGGGGACTCGCACAGATACGCAGTATTTT.

This clonotype was counted many times. The chain recombines TRBV6-5 with TRBJ2-7, with a weak D call TRBD2 (6 bases). This CDR3 has 21 residues. Germline lookup yields CDR1 MNHEY and CDR2 SVGAGI. Trimming shortened V by 0 bases and J by 0 bases, and 27 bases separated the two germline ends. The CDR3 nucleotides are TGTGCCAGCAGTTACTCGAAGGATTCGGGATGGGGACTTTTAGGCTCCTACGAGCAGTACTTC. It yields the protein CASSYSKDSGWGLLGSYEQYF.